These 27 T cell receptor beta chains originate from one sample sequenced in a study of T cell clonality in common variable immunodeficiency. Findings and limits, study-wide: Fewer deletions and N-nucleotide insertions were reportedly seen in common variable immunodeficiency TCR beta sequences.

Measured with immunoSEQ multiplex PCR; TCRdb has only the in-frame clones, and not every one. This sample has approximately 20,000 clones, each found more than once. The antigens of these receptors remain unknown. What was sequenced was peripheral blood mononuclear cells. Source of these receptors: a human donor with common variable immunodeficiency.

About this clone: The read comes to an end 3 residues before the CDR3 does, leaving the germline J gene to fill in the end. The gene calls are TRBV7-2 and TRBJ1-5, with no clear D. Between the trimmed V and J ends, which lost 3 bases and 3 bases, there was a span of 6 bases. In germline, CDR1 is SGHTA, CDR2 FQGNSA. The CDR3 is 13 residues long. This CDR3 reads CASSFQANQPQHF. The CDR3 bases that were read are TGTGCCAGCAGCTTCCAAGCCAATCAGCCC.

For this clone: The CDR3 end falls 3 residues outside the read, so it is completed with the germline J gene. The V gene is TRBV2, the J gene TRBJ2-3, with D maybe TRBD2 (6 bases). The CDR3 extends over 13 amino acids. Trimming cost V 8 bases and J 0 bases, with 9 bases left between them. Germline V gene data show CDR1 as SNHLY and CDR2 as FYNNEI. The CDR3 loop is CASLGTSTDTQYF. CDR3 bases read: TGTGCCAGCTTGGGGACTAGCACAGATACG. The whole variable domain, remainder taken from reference TRBV2 and TRBJ2-3, is EPEVTQTPSHQVTQMGQEVILRCVPISNHLYFYWYRQILGQKVEFLVSFYNNEISEKSEIFDDQFSVERPDGSNFTLKIRSTKLEDSAMYFCASLGTSTDTQYFGPGTRLTVL.

This clone came up a few times. Read data end 3 residues before the CDR3 end; the end is taken from the germline J gene. The V call is TRBV7-2, the J call TRBJ2-7; D is uncertain. Per germline, CDR1 SGHTA and CDR2 FQGNSA. The CDR3 extends over 13 amino acids. V lost 2 bases and J 5 bases, leaving 10 bases between the germline ends. CDR3 residues: CASSLNGRDEQYF. Partial CDR3 DNA: TGTGCCAGCAGCTTAAATGGTAGGGACGAG.

This clone has only a few counts. The CDR3 end falls 3 residues outside the read, so it is completed with the germline J gene. The genes are TRBV19 and TRBJ1-2; a weak D match, TRBD1 (5 bases). Germline CDR1 reads LNHDA; CDR2 reads SQIVND (reference sequence). Trimming took off 6 bases at V and 6 bases at J, with 14 bases between the two ends. The CDR3 length is 13 residues. CDR3 DNA, as far as it was read: TGTGCCAGTAGCACCCGAGACAGAAATGGC. Its protein product is CASSTRDRNG. The whole CDR3 region reads CASSTRDRNGYTF.

This clone was counted a few times. The sequenced CDR3 bases are TGTGCCAGTAGTTCCCTGGTATCTGCGGGGACTGAA. Translation gives CASSSLVSAGTE. Given in full, the CDR3 is CASSSLVSAGTEAFF. The genes are TRBV19 and TRBJ1-1; D is unclear. The DNA ends 3 residues before the CDR3 does, and the rest of the CDR3 is filled in from the germline J gene. The CDR3 runs 15 residues. V gave up 5 bases and J gave up 5 bases, with 18 bases separating them. Germline values: CDR1 LNHDA, CDR2 SQIVND (reference sequence).

This clone was counted ten times or more. From the germline J gene comes the end of the CDR3, since the read stops 3 residues before it. The rearrangement uses TRBV20-1 and TRBJ1-2; D is unresolved. This CDR3 is 13 amino acids long. Germline V gene data show CDR1 as DFQATT and CDR2 as SNEGSKA (reference sequence). The V end was cut by 1 base, the J end by 4 bases, with 10 bases between. The DNA read from the CDR3 is TGCAGTGCTAGAGTCCCATCACTCTATGGC. As protein: CSARVPSLYG. The entire CDR3 protein is CSARVPSLYGYTF.

With respect to this clone: The sequenced fragment ends 3 residues before the CDR3 boundary, so the rest is inferred from the germline J gene. The chain links TRBV7-6 to TRBJ1-5; D might be TRBD1 (5 bases). The V end was cut by 1 base, the J end by 1 base, with 11 bases between. Germline values: CDR1 SGHVS, CDR2 FNYEAQ. CDR3 length: 16 residues. The covered CDR3 bases are TGTGCCAGCAGCTTAGGAGACAGCCTAAGCAATCAGCCC. As protein: CASSLGDSLSNQP. The whole CDR3 protein reads CASSLGDSLSNQPQHF.

This clone has more than one count but fewer than ten. The read ends 3 residues shy of where the CDR3 ends; the end is completed using the germline J gene. The genes are TRBV19 and TRBJ2-1, with a weak D call TRBD2 (6 bases). Germline V CDR1 and CDR2: LNHDA, SQIVND (reference sequence). There are 17 residues in the CDR3. Between the trimmed V and J ends, which lost 5 bases and 8 bases, there was a span of 25 bases. The CDR3: CASSPSQGDSLYDEQFF. The sequenced part of the CDR3 DNA is TGTGCCAGTAGTCCCTCCCAAGGGGACTCCCTATACGATGAG.

The table lists this clone with many counts. Read sequence stops 3 residues before the CDR3 end, and the germline J gene provides the missing end. This chain joins TRBV10-3 and TRBJ2-3; TRBD2 matches at 7 bases. Looked up from germline, CDR1 is ENHRY and CDR2 is SYGVKD. V dropped 7 bases and J dropped 5; count of bases not matched to a gene: 12. The CDR3 loop spans 15 amino acids. CDR3 protein: CAINTGTIEVDTQYF. The covered CDR3 bases are TGTGCCATCAACACCGGGACTATTGAAGTAGATACG.

Concerning this clone: The sequence runs out 3 residues before the end of the CDR3; the remainder is reconstructed from the germline J gene. The chain uses TRBV6-2 or TRBV6-3 and TRBJ1-5; tentative D call: TRBD1 (6 bases). The CDR3 is 16 amino acids. The ends were cut back, 0 bases at V and 4 bases at J, with 13 bases in the middle. CDR1 and CDR2 (germline): MNHEY, SVGEGT. The sequenced part of the CDR3 DNA is TGTGCCAGCAGTTACTCTGGGCAGGGGAGGAATCAGCCC. Protein product: CASSYSGQGRNQP. The full-length CDR3 reads as CASSYSGQGRNQPQHF.

Points on this clone: Sequencing ends 3 residues short of the CDR3 end; the germline J gene provides the rest. The chain couples TRBV19 to TRBJ2-3; 7 nucleotides line up with TRBD2. The germline CDR1 and CDR2 sequences are LNHDA and SQIVND (reference sequence). V shed 4 bases and J 0 bases; nucleotides not matched to a gene: 13. The CDR3 spans 18 residues. The CDR3 sequence is CASSSPSGYTSSTDTQYF. CDR3 DNA (partial): TGTGCCAGTAGTAGTCCTAGCGGATACACTTCTAGCACAGATACG.

This clone was seen more than once but under ten times. The read falls 3 residues short of the CDR3 end, and the missing part is taken from the germline J gene. J is TRBJ2-1 and V is TRBV2; 7 bases are shared with TRBD2. The CDR3 spans 15 residues. With V trimmed by 2 bases and J by 6 bases, 7 bases remained unmatched. Germline CDR1 reads SNHLY; CDR2 reads FYNNEI. Incomplete CDR3 DNA: TGTGCCAGCAGTGAAAAGGCGGGACTACCCAATGAG. It specifies CASSEKAGLPNE. The full CDR3 reads CASSEKAGLPNEQFF. The whole variable domain, remainder taken from reference TRBV2 and TRBJ2-1, is EPEVTQTPSHQVTQMGQEVILRCVPISNHLYFYWYRQILGQKVEFLVSFYNNEISEKSEIFDDQFSVERPDGSNFTLKIRSTKLEDSAMYFCASSEKAGLPNEQFFGPGTRLTVL.

This clone was counted many times. Read coverage stops 3 residues before the CDR3 terminus; the germline J gene supplies the remainder. The gene calls are TRBV20-1 and TRBJ1-4; 7 nucleotides line up with TRBD1. The germline CDR1 and CDR2 sequences are DFQATT and SNEGSKA (reference sequence). Trimming cost V 6 bases and J 8 bases; bases outside gene matches: 9. This CDR3 comprises 13 residues. CDR3 loop: CSALDRENEKLFF. The part of the CDR3 DNA that was read is TGCAGTGCCCTCGACAGGGAGAACGAAAAA.

Regarding this clone: The read stops 3 residues short of the end of the CDR3; the missing end is completed from the germline J gene. The rearrangement joins TRBV6-2 or TRBV6-3 to TRBJ2-1; possible D gene TRBD2, 6 bases. Germline CDR1 reads MNHEY; CDR2 reads SVGEGT. The CDR3 is 15 amino acids. Deletions cut 6 bases from V and 1 base from J, with 13 bases between. The CDR3 loop reads CASSILGGSYNEQFF. CDR3 DNA, as far as it was read: TGTGCCAGCAGCATCTTGGGGGGTTCCTACAATGAG.

In the case of this clone: With the read ending 3 residues before the CDR3 end, the germline J gene is used to fill in that end. V is TRBV6-2 or TRBV6-3 and J is TRBJ2-7, with TRBD1 matching over 7 bases. Unmatched junction bases numbered 2, after V lost 8 bases and J lost 4 bases. The CDR3 spans 11 residues. The V gene's germline CDR1 is MNHEY and CDR2 SVGEGT. CDR3 loop: CASQTGYEQYF. The sequenced part of the CDR3 DNA is TGTGCCAGCCAGACAGGGTACGAG.

A remark on this clone: The read halts 3 residues ahead of the CDR3 end, with the missing end drawn from the germline J gene. This sequence joins TRBV7-6 and TRBJ2-7; possible D gene TRBD1, 5 bases. CDR1 is SGHVS, CDR2 FNYEAQ, per germline. V was cut by 5 bases and J by 1 base, with 15 bases left in between. This CDR3 has 15 residues. The part of the CDR3 DNA that was read is TGTGCCAGCAGCCCCGCTCAGGGATCTTCCTACGAG. Translation gives CASSPAQGSSYE. From start to end, the CDR3 is CASSPAQGSSYEQYF.

This clone appeared a few times. The read finishes 3 residues shy of the CDR3 end, and the germline J gene is used to complete it. The chain recombines TRBV19 with TRBJ1-5; weak D call: TRBD1 (6 bases). Trimming shortened V by 5 bases and J by 2 bases, and 16 bases separated the two germline ends. The CDR3 totals 16 residues. The germline V gene encodes CDR1 LNHDA and CDR2 SQIVND (reference sequence). The sequenced CDR3 bases are TGTGCCAGTAGTCTCAGGGGAGGAGGGCGCAATCAGCCC. Its protein is CASSLRGGGRNQP. The CDR3, in full, reads CASSLRGGGRNQPQHF.

This clone was picked up a small number of times. The read comes to an end 3 residues before the CDR3 does, leaving the germline J gene to fill in the end. This rearrangement joins TRBV18 to TRBJ2-7; TRBD2 matches at 12 bases. V lost 4 bases to trimming and J lost 4 bases; unmatched junction nucleotides: 14. CDR1 is KGHSH and CDR2 is LQKENI in the germline V gene. The CDR3 sequence is 18 residues long. The CDR3 here is CASSLGLAGPKDDYEQYF. The covered CDR3 bases are TGTGCCAGCTCACTAGGACTAGCGGGACCAAAAGACGATTACGAG.

About this clone itself: The read falls 3 residues short of the CDR3 end, and the missing part is taken from the germline J gene. V is TRBV7-7 and J is TRBJ2-5; D perhaps matches TRBD2 (6 bases). V lost 1 base, J lost 2 bases, and 8 bases lay in between. The CDR3 covers 14 residues. CDR1 and CDR2 (germline): SSHAT, FNYEAQ (reference sequence). The CDR3 region is CASSLGTNQETQYF. The DNA read from the CDR3 is TGTGCCAGCAGCTTAGGGACTAATCAAGAGACC. The variable domain in full, completed from reference TRBV7-7 and TRBJ2-5, reads GAGVSQSPRYKVTKRGQDVTLRCDPISSHATLYWYQQALGQGPEFLTYFNYEAQPDKSGLPSDRFSAERPEGSISTLTIQRTEQRDSAMYRCASSLGTNQETQYFGPGTRLLVL.

As to this clone: The read comes to an end 3 residues before the CDR3 does, leaving the germline J gene to fill in the end. This chain joins TRBV7-9 and TRBJ2-1; 12 bases fit TRBD2. Trimming cost V 8 bases and J 4 bases; bases outside gene matches: 3. Germline V CDR1 and CDR2: SEHNR, FQNEAQ (reference sequence). This CDR3 has 14 residues. The CDR3 loop is CASGLAGIYNEQFF. The part of the CDR3 DNA that was read is TGTGCCAGCGGACTAGCGGGGATTTACAATGAG.

On this clone itself: The CDR3 end lies 3 residues beyond the end of the read and is filled in from the germline J gene. V and J are TRBV7-2 and TRBJ2-5; 10 nucleotides match TRBD2. Losses at the gene ends were 5 bases for V and 2 bases for J; bases not matched to a gene: 5. The CDR3 contains 15 residues. CDR1 SGHTA and CDR2 FQGNSA come from the germline V gene. The sequenced CDR3 bases are TGTGCCAGCAGCAAAGGACTAGCGGAACAAGAGACC. It codes for CASSKGLAEQET. The whole CDR3 protein is CASSKGLAEQETQYF.

In regard to this clone: The read falls 3 residues short of the CDR3 end, and the missing part is taken from the germline J gene. The chain carries TRBV7-2 and TRBJ1-1; no firm D call. Trimming pared 5 bases from V and 6 bases from J, leaving 16 bases between. Germline V CDR1 and CDR2: SGHTA, FQGNSA. The CDR3 totals 14 residues. The CDR3 bases that were read are TGTGCCAGCAGCCTTCAAATTCGGACTCCTGAA. Protein product: CASSLQIRTPE. In full, the CDR3 is CASSLQIRTPEAFF.

This clone showed up just a few times. The read ends 3 residues shy of where the CDR3 ends; the end is completed using the germline J gene. V and J are TRBV30 and TRBJ2-2, with 9 bases identical to TRBD1. CDR1 is GTSNPN, CDR2 SVGIG, per germline (reference sequence). This CDR3 has 13 amino acids. V shed 7 bases and J 6 bases; nucleotides not matched to a gene: 6. CDR3: CALTGGFAGELFF. The sequenced CDR3 bases are TGTGCCTTAACAGGGGGCTTCGCCGGGGAG.

This clone came up a few times. The read terminates 3 residues before the CDR3 end, so the remaining end is supplied by the germline J gene. The chain joins TRBV30 to TRBJ2-3; a possible D gene is TRBD2 (5 bases). The CDR3 totals 13 residues. The germline V gene encodes CDR1 GTSNPN and CDR2 SVGIG (reference sequence). Trimming shortened V by 7 bases and J by 5 bases, and 16 bases separated the two germline ends. The CDR3: CASAAPQRDTQYF. CDR3 DNA (partial): TGTGCCTCAGCGGCCCCCCAACGAGATACG.

This clone was picked up many times. The read finishes 3 residues shy of the CDR3 end, and the germline J gene is used to complete it. This chain uses TRBV5-6 with TRBJ1-1, with D possibly matching TRBD1 (6 bases). The CDR3 contains 14 residues. V lost 4 bases to trimming and J lost 0 bases, with 10 bases between them. Germline V gene data show CDR1 as SGHDT and CDR2 as YYEEEE. CDR3 sequence reads: CASSTGLLNTEAFF. CDR3 bases read: TGTGCCAGCAGCACAGGGCTCTTGAACACTGAA.

As concerns this clone: Read data end 3 residues before the CDR3 end; the end is taken from the germline J gene. The chain links TRBV18 to TRBJ2-3; 9 bases line up with TRBD2. V lost 2 bases to trimming and J lost 2 bases; unmatched junction nucleotides: 5. CDR1 is KGHSH, CDR2 LQKENI, per germline. The CDR3 runs 16 residues. Incomplete CDR3 DNA: TGTGCCAGCTCACCATGGACTAGCGCAATCACAGATACG. Translated, it gives CASSPWTSAITDT. From start to end, the CDR3 is CASSPWTSAITDTQYF.

This clone has only a few counts. The missing CDR3 end, 3 residues past where the read stops, is filled in from the germline J gene. The gene calls are TRBV7-6 and TRBJ1-6, with D hard to call. V was shortened by 5 bases and J by 6 bases, with 8 bases between the two germline ends. CDR3 length: 13 amino acids. In germline, CDR1 is SGHVS, CDR2 FNYEAQ. The CDR3 spells CASSPWANSPLHF. CDR3 bases read: TGTGCCAGCAGCCCCTGGGCTAATTCACCC.